The entry that follows covers one T cell receptor (beta chain) sequence. Using its own MiXCR run on the PCR reads, TCRdb lists one record per CDR3 protein. This sample has nearly 7,000 distinct CDR3 sequences, with about 50% found just once. The data derive from a study of CD4 and CD8 cells across lung adenocarcinoma regions. The patients had localized lung adenocarcinoma, a non-small cell subtype. The sequenced sample consisted of CD8+ T cells from the center of a lung tumor. The sequence was collected from a male donor with lung adenocarcinoma. The CD4 and CD8 labels of this study may be unreliable.

The CDR3 reads CGAGLEGWRKDTQYF. CDR3 bases: TGTGGCGCGGGGTTAGAGGGCTGGCGCAAAGATACGCAGTACTTC. This chain links TRBV27 with TRBJ2-3; possible D gene TRBD2, 6 bases. The J call may be faulty, since TRBJ2-7 better matches the DNA end. The CDR3 consists of 15 residues. CDR1 is MNHEY and CDR2 is SMNVEV in the germline V gene (reference sequence).